In its sample, the clone carrying this T cell receptor beta chain was seen many times. The entry originates in a study of patients and donors after allogeneic stem cell transplantation. Germline V CDR1 and CDR2: MRHNA, SNTAGT. Trimming at V came to 3 bases and at J to 6 bases, leaving 3 bases not matched to a gene. The CDR3 has 14 amino acids. TCRdb re-analysed the RT-PCR reads in MiXCR, keeping a single row per CDR3 protein. The sample lists tens of thousands of distinct CDR3 sequences, around 5% occurring once. The rearrangement joins TRBV6-4 to TRBJ2-2; 8 bases line up with TRBD1. The sequencing sample was made of blood, either unsorted or a sorted T cell fraction (not recorded which). The sequence was collected from a human donor who was either an allogeneic HSCT recipient or a stem cell or donor lymphocyte infusion donor (not recorded which). It is not recorded whose cells these are; they may come from a transplant donor. CDR3 bases: TGTGCCAGCAGTGAAACAGGGGGGTCCGGGGAGCTGTTTTTT. It specifies CASSETGGSGELFF.